A single TCR beta chain is shown here with its context. Its antigen is not identified. Germline CDR1 and CDR2: MNHNS and SASEGT. The CDR3 sequence is 14 residues long. Trimming left V 8 bases short and J 2 bases short, with 15 bases between. This sample is part of a study of cytomegalovirus exposure and HLA in healthy donors. Study-level results: Usually a TCR sequence was rare, but some public TCRs were found in many donors. Common viral pathogens (according to a later analysis) appeared linked to several of the most significant clusters.

PCR used 60 Vbeta primers and 13 Jbeta primers. Assay: immunoSEQ multiplex PCR; the TCRdb copy retains only in-frame clones and omits some. In all, the sample yields 38,000 or so clones. What was sequenced was PBMCs. The source is a man aged 35 to 55 in good health and CMV-seropositive. The chain combines TRBV6-1 with TRBJ1-2; tentative D call: TRBD1 (6 bases). CDR3 in DNA: TGTGCCAGCGGAAGGACAGTAGAAAACTATGGCTACACCTTC. Translated: CASGRTVENYGYTF.